What follows are 5 T cell receptor beta chains derived from one specimen sequenced in a study of PD-1 blockade in classical Hodgkin lymphoma (dated by TCRdb to about 2020). Library preparation used the immunoSEQ multiplex PCR assay. TCRdb retrieved this table from immuneACCESS and kept in-frame rearrangements only. Not all clones are present; in checked studies, unresolved V genes account for under half, and no reason is known for the remainder. The sample yields around 150,000 clones; 78% were counted once. Over 7.5% of the sample comes from the top ten. The time point label, as the study defines it: cycle 2 day 1 (C2D1) of nivolumab. All trial patients had relapsed after autologous stem cell transplantation, with cohorts A, B and C differing in prior brentuximab vedotin exposure. The sequencing here drew on peripheral blood mononuclear cells (PBMCs), taken before the second cycle of nivolumab. The receptors shown here come from a human donor with classical Hodgkin lymphoma.

The chain uses TRBV5-5 and TRBJ1-2, with 7 bases that match TRBD1. The V gene end was trimmed by 2 bases and the J gene end by 4 bases; junction bases not matched to a gene: 2. The CDR3 is made up of 13 amino acids. Germline values: CDR1 SGHKS, CDR2 YYEKEE (reference sequence). The CDR3 reads CASSLGGGYGYTF. In nucleotides, the CDR3 is TGTGCCAGCAGCTTAGGGGGCGGCTATGGCTACACCTTC.

The chain has TRBV9 and TRBJ1-3; the match to TRBD1 covers 7 bases. The CDR3 is 17 amino acids. The germline gives CDR1 SGDLS, CDR2 YYNGEE. After removal of 4 bases from V and 0 bases from J, the junction contained 10 bases not matched to a gene. CDR3 in DNA: TGTGCCAGCAGCCCCCGGACAGGTTATGGCTCTGGAAACACCATATATTTT. Its protein is CASSPRTGYGSGNTIYF.

The gene calls are TRBV19 and TRBJ2-1, with 15 positions matching TRBD2. This CDR3 region has 15 residues. Germline V gene lookup returns CDR1 LNHDA and CDR2 SQIVND (reference sequence). With V trimmed by 5 bases and J by 12 bases, 8 bases remained unmatched. In DNA, the CDR3 is TGTGCCAGTAGTCCACGGACTAGCGGGGGGGCGGTGCAGTTCTTC. Translated, it gives CASSPRTSGGAVQFF. The whole variable domain, filled in from reference TRBV19 and TRBJ2-1, reads DGGITQSPKYLFRKEGQNVTLSCEQNLNHDAMYWYRQDPGQGLRLIYYSQIVNDFQKGDIAEGYSVSREKKESFPLTVTSAQKNPTAFYLCASSPRTSGGAVQFFGPGTRLTVL.

This sequence joins TRBV5-6 and TRBJ2-2; the D gene is possibly TRBD2 (5 bases). Trimming took 3 bases from V and 7 from J, leaving 22 bases between them. CDR3 size: 17 residues. Germline V gene data show CDR1 as SGHDT and CDR2 as YYEEEE. The CDR3, as DNA: TGTGCCAGCAGCTCTGAAAGGACTTCCGTGTGGGGCGGGGAGCTGTTTTTT. Translating gives CASSSERTSVWGGELFF.

The rearrangement links TRBV18 to TRBJ2-2; 14 bases are a match to TRBD2. With V trimmed by 3 bases and J by 0 bases, 9 bases remained unmatched. The length of the CDR3 is 20 residues. Germline values: CDR1 KGHSH, CDR2 LQKENI. CDR3 residues: CASSPLPGLAGVANTGELFF. CDR3 DNA sequence: TGTGCCAGCTCACCCCTACCGGGACTAGCGGGGGTAGCGAACACCGGGGAGCTGTTTTTT.